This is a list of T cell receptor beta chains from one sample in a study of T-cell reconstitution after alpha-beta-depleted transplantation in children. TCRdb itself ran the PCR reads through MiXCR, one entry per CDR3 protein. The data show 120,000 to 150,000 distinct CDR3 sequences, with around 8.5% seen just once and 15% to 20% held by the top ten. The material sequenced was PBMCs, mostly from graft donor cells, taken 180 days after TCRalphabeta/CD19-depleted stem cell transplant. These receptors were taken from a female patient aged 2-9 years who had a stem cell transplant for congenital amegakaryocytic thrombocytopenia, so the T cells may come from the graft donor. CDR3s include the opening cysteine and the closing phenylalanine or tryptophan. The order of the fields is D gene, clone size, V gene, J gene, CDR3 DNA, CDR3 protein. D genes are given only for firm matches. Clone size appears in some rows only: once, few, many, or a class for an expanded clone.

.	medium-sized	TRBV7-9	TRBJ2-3	TGTGCCAGCAGGCACAGGGAGACAGATACGCAGTATTTT	CASRHRETDTQYF
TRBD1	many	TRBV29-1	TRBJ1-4	TGCAGCGTGAGTGCTCAGGGGGCTGGAAAACTGTTTTTT	CSVSAQGAGKLFF
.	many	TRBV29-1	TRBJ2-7	TGCAGCGCTGTTTATCGTCTAGGCTTGGCAATCGAGCAGTACTTC	CSAVYRLGLAIEQYF
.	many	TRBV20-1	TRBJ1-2	TGCAGTGCTAGAGGTACTAACTATGGCTACACCTTC	CSARGTNYGYTF
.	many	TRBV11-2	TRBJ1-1	TGTGCCAGCAGCTTAGCAGGGGAGTACACTGAAGCTTTCTTT	CASSLAGEYTEAFF
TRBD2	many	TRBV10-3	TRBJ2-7	TGTGCCATCAGCGTGGGTCTGCGGGAGTTCTACGAGCAGTACTTC	CAISVGLREFYEQYF
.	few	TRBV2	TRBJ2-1	TGTGCCAGCAAAGTTTCTGAGCAGTTCTTC	CASKVSEQFF
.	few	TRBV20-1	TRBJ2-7	TGCAGTGCTAGAAGTAGAGGGGGGGGGTCCTACGAGCAGTACTTC	CSARSRGGGSYEQYF
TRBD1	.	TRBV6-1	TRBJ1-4	TGTGCCAGCAGTGAATCCCCCGGGACAGGGGGCGCCCCTAATGAAAAACTGTTTTTT	CASSESPGTGGAPNEKLFF
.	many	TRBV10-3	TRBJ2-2	TGTGCCATCAGTGATCCACTAGATCTGGGCACCGGGGAGCTGTTTTTT	CAISDPLDLGTGELFF
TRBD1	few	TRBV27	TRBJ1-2	TGTGCCAGCAGTTTATTTGCCCCCGGGACAGGGAAAGGTGGCTACACCTTC	CASSLFAPGTGKGGYTF
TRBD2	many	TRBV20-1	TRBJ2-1	TGCAGTGCTGACCTGAGCGGGACTCCCTCGTACAATGAGCAGTTCTTC	CSADLSGTPSYNEQFF
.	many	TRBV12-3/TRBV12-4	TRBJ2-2	TGTGCCAGCAGCCCGGGCTCAGGGAACACCGGGGAGCTGTTTTTT	CASSPGSGNTGELFF
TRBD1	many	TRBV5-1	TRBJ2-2	TGCGCCAGCAGCTTGGTTGGACAGGGGCCCGGGGAGCTGTTTTTT	CASSLVGQGPGELFF
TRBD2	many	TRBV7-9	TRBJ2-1	TGTGCCAGCAGCGCTCCCGGGGAGGGCCTCTACAATGAGCAGTTCTTC	CASSAPGEGLYNEQFF
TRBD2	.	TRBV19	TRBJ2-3	TGTGCCAGTAGTGTCAGCGGGACTGGCACAGATACGCAGTATTTT	CASSVSGTGTDTQYF
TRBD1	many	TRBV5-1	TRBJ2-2	TGCGCCAGCAGGAGGACAGGGGCGAACACCGGGGAGCTGTTTTTT	CASRRTGANTGELFF
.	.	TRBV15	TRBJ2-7	TGTGCCACCAGCAGAGATAGTGGCTACGAGCAGTACTTC	CATSRDSGYEQYF
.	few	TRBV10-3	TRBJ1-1	TGTGCCATCACTCAGGGGCGGGAGACTGAAGCTTTCTTT	CAITQGRETEAFF
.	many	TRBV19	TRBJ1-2	TGTGCCAGTAGTATATCCTCCCTGTTCCGCCGTGGCGGAAACTATGGCTACACCTTC	CASSISSLFRRGGNYGYTF
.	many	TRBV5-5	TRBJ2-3	TGTGCCAGCAGCCGGTGGACAGGCACAGATACGCAGTATTTT	CASSRWTGTDTQYF
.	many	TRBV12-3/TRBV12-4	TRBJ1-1	TGTGCCAGCAGCCCCGCCTGGGTAACTGAAGCTTTCTTT	CASSPAWVTEAFF
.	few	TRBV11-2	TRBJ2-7	TGTGCCAGCAGCTTAGAAGCTCCCTACGAGCAGTACTTC	CASSLEAPYEQYF
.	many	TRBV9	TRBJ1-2	TGTGCCAGCAGCGTAGTAGGGGCAGTGCCACTATCCGGCTACACCTTC	CASSVVGAVPLSGYTF
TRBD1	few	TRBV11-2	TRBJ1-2	TGTGCCAGCAGAGCTACCGGGACAGGACCTAACTATGGCTACACCTTC	CASRATGTGPNYGYTF
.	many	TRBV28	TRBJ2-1	TGTGCCAGCAGGGCGAGGTTTGTCAATGAGCAGTTCTTC	CASRARFVNEQFF
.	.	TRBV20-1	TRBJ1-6	TGCAGTGCTAGAGGGCAGGTTAATTCACCCCTCCACTTT	CSARGQVNSPLHF
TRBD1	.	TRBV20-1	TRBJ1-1	TGCAGTGCTAGATCCAGGGGGCTGACTGAAGCTTTCTTT	CSARSRGLTEAFF
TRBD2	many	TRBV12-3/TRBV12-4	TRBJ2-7	TGTGCCAGCAGTTCCAGCGGGAGACCTCCGTACGAGCAGTACTTC	CASSSSGRPPYEQYF
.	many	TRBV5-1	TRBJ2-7	TGCGCCAGCAGGATCCCTTACGAGCAGTACTTC	CASRIPYEQYF
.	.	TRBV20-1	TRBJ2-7	TGCAGTGCTAGAGCGCCCGCGGGACAGACATACGAGCAGTACTTC	CSARAPAGQTYEQYF
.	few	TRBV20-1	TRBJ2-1	TGCAGTGCGAGGGCGGTGGGCCGGATGTACAATGAGCAGTTCTTC	CSARAVGRMYNEQFF
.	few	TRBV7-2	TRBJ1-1	TGTGCCAGCAGCTTCTTGGTGAACACTGAAGCTTTCTTT	CASSFLVNTEAFF
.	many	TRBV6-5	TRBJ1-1	TGTGCCAGCAGTTCGACCCCGCGCACTGAAGCTTTCTTT	CASSSTPRTEAFF
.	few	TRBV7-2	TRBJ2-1	TGTGCCAGCAGCTTTTGGTCTGTCTCCTACAATGAGCAGTTCTTC	CASSFWSVSYNEQFF
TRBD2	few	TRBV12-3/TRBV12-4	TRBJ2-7	TGTGCCAGCAGTTTCGGCGGGAGGGGCGAGCAGTACTTC	CASSFGGRGEQYF
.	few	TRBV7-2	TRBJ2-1	TGTGCCAGCAGCCCCTTTTCCGGGAAGCAGTTCTTC	CASSPFSGKQFF
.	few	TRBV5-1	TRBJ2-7	TGCGCCAGCAGCTCAGTGGGGACAGAAAAAACTAGCGGCTACGAGCAGTACTTC	CASSSVGTEKTSGYEQYF
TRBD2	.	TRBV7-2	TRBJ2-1	TGTGCCAGCAGCCTTAGCGGGAGTACCGGAAAGCAGTTCTTC	CASSLSGSTGKQFF
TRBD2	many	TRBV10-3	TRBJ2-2	TGTGCCGCGGGACTACCGAACACCGGGGAGCTGTTTTTT	CAAGLPNTGELFF
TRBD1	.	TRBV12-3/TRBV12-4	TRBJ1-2	TGTGCCAGCAGTTTAGGCCCGGCAGGGGGCTACTATGGCTACACCTTC	CASSLGPAGGYYGYTF
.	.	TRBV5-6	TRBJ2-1	TGTGCCAGGCGCCCAGGCCTACGGTACTATGAGCAGTTCTTC	CARRPGLRYYEQFF
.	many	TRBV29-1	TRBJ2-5	TGCAGCGCCGAGCCTGCAGGGGATGAAGAGACCCAGTACTTC	CSAEPAGDEETQYF